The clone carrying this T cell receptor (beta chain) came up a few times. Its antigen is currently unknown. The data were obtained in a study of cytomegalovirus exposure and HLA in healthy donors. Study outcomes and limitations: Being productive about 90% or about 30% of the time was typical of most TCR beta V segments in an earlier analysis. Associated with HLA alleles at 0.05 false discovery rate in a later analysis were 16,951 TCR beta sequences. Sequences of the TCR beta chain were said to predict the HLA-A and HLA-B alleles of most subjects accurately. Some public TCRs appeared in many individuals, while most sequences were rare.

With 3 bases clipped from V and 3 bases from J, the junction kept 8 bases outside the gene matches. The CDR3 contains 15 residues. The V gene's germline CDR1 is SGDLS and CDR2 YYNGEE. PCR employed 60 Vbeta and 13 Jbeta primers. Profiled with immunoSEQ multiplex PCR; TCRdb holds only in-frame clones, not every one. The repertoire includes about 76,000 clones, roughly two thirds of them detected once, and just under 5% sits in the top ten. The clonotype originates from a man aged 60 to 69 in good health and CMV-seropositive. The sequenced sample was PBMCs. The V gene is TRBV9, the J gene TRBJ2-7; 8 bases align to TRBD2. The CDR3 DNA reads TGTGCCAGCAGCGCCCGTAGCGGGACCTTCTACGAGCAGTACTTC. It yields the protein CASSARSGTFYEQYF.